The 14 T cell receptor beta chains reported below all come from one sample, sequenced in a study of CD8 T cells in ankylosing spondylitis. Points from the study as a whole: A motif of roughly 8 highly homologous TCR beta variants was seen as apparently characteristic of ankylosing spondylitis blood.

TCRdb re-called the 5' RACE reads with MiXCR, one entry per CDR3 protein. The sample contains about 800,000 distinct CDR3 sequences, roughly 10% of which appear only once. Their target antigens are unknown. The sequenced sample was blood, either unsorted or a sorted T cell fraction (not recorded which). The receptors derive from a male donor with ankylosing spondylitis.

This clonotype was found many times. The CDR3 is CATSRDNYGYTF. CDR3 coding DNA: TGTGCCACCAGCAGAGATAACTATGGCTACACCTTC. This chain uses TRBV15 with TRBJ1-2; D is undetermined. This CDR3 has 12 amino acids. Germline V CDR1 and CDR2: LNHNV, YYDKDF (reference sequence). Trimming left V 0 bases short and J 1 base short, with 0 bases between.

This clonotype was detected only a few times. The V call is TRBV5-4, the J call TRBJ2-1; tentatively, D is TRBD1 or TRBD2 (6 bases each). Germline values: CDR1 SGHNT, CDR2 YYREEE (reference sequence). Trimming removed 4 bases from V and 0 bases from J, with 11 bases in between. The CDR3 length is 15 residues. CDR3 coding DNA: TGTGCCAGCAGCGGAGGGGGAATCTCCTACAATGAGCAGTTCTTC. Protein: CASSGGGISYNEQFF.

The chain employs TRBV12-3 or TRBV12-4 and TRBJ1-5; 7 nucleotides line up with TRBD1. CDR3 length: 14 residues. V was pared by 6 bases and J by 6 bases, with 8 bases of the junction left unmatched. As DNA, the CDR3 is TGTGCCAGCAGCACTCAATACAGGGGTCAGCCCCAGCATTTT. Encoded protein: CASSTQYRGQPQHF.

This clonotype appeared a few times. V and J are TRBV4-3 and TRBJ2-3, with 8 bases fitting TRBD2. The CDR3 has 17 residues. Germline CDR1 is LGHNA and CDR2 is YSLEER. The V segment lost 0 bases and the J segment 1 base; nucleotides outside the gene matches: 6. Here the CDR3 DNA reads TGCGCCAGCAGCCAAGAATTTTGGCGGGAGGGCACAGATACGCAGTATTTT. Amino acid sequence: CASSQEFWREGTDTQYF.

There are many counts of this clonotype. This sequence joins TRBV5-1 and TRBJ2-1; D is possibly TRBD2 (6 bases). This CDR3 spans 14 amino acids. Trimming left V 3 bases short and J 10 bases short, with 17 bases between. In germline, CDR1 is SGHRS, CDR2 YFSETQ. The CDR3: CASSYWPGLQEQFF. The CDR3 DNA sequence: TGCGCCAGCAGCTACTGGCCGGGACTCCAAGAGCAGTTCTTC. Full variable domain (remainder filled in from reference TRBV5-1 and TRBJ2-1): KAGVTQTPRYLIKTRGQQVTLSCSPISGHRSVSWYQQTPGQGLQFLFEYFSETQRNKGNFPGRFSGRQFSNSRSEMNVSTLELGDSALYLCASSYWPGLQEQFFGPGTRLTVL.

The chain carries TRBV7-2 and TRBJ1-2; D unresolved. This CDR3 is 13 amino acids long. The V end lost 5 bases, the J end lost 4 bases, and 11 bases lay between the germline ends. Germline lookup yields CDR1 SGHTA and CDR2 FQGNSA. The CDR3, as DNA: TGTGCCAGCAGCACGGAAAGGCTCTATGGCTACACCTTC. Its translation: CASSTERLYGYTF.

The chain joins TRBV20-1 to TRBJ2-7; 12 bases agree with TRBD1. With 6 bases clipped from V and 1 base from J, the junction kept 7 bases outside the gene matches. The CDR3 runs to 15 residues. CDR1 DFQATT and CDR2 SNEGSKA come from the germline V gene (reference sequence). The chain's CDR3 is CSATPGQGASYEQYF. The CDR3 nucleotides read TGCAGTGCAACACCGGGACAGGGGGCTTCCTACGAGCAGTACTTC.

The rearrangement links TRBV7-2 to TRBJ1-4, with a tentative D call TRBD1 (5 bases). V was cut by 6 bases and J by 8 bases, with 19 bases left in between. Germline CDR1 reads SGHTA; CDR2 reads FQGNSA. The CDR3 covers 15 residues. The CDR3 DNA reads as TGTGCCAGCAGTCACGGGAGTGGGTGGGACGAAAAACTGTTTTTT. Translating it yields CASSHGSGWDEKLFF.

The chain has TRBV7-6 and TRBJ1-3; tentatively, D is TRBD1 (5 bases). Trimming shortened V by 5 bases and J by 0 bases, and 17 bases separated the two germline ends. CDR1 and CDR2 (germline): SGHVS, FNYEAQ. This CDR3 spans 17 amino acids. The CDR3, as DNA: TGTGCCAGCAGCACATACAGGTTGAGGGGCTCTGGAAACACCATATATTTT. Protein product: CASSTYRLRGSGNTIYF.

This clonotype has a count of ten or more. The rearrangement links TRBV27 to TRBJ2-7, with 10 bases matching TRBD1. This CDR3 contains 14 residues. The germline gives CDR1 MNHEY, CDR2 SMNVEV (reference sequence). Trimming cost V 4 bases and J 9 bases; bases outside gene matches: 9. Written as DNA, the CDR3 is TGTGCCAGCAGTTACGGGACAGGGGACCTTGTGCAGTACTTC. This sequence encodes CASSYGTGDLVQYF.

This clonotype was recorded at least ten times. The V and J genes are TRBV28 and TRBJ1-5; TRBD1 might be the D (5 bases). The CDR3 length is 15 residues. Germline loops: CDR1 MDHEN, CDR2 SYDVKM. V was clipped by 6 bases and J by 7 bases, with 19 bases between them. The CDR3, as DNA: TGTGCCAGCAGCGGGGGTGCAGGGCGGGAGCAGCCCCAGCATTTT. This translates into CASSGGAGREQPQHF.

This chain links TRBV20-1 with TRBJ2-5; D gene unclear. The CDR3 runs 12 residues. Germline CDR1 DFQATT, CDR2 SNEGSKA (reference sequence). V lost 5 bases and J 5 bases, leaving 12 bases between the germline ends. This chain's CDR3 is CSAVGNVETQYF. CDR3 DNA sequence: TGCAGTGCTGTAGGGAATGTGGAGACCCAGTACTTC.

This clonotype was counted a few times. The junction departs from germline at one end; a sequencing error may be responsible. The chain has TRBV5-1 and TRBJ1-3; TRBD1 is a possible D gene (6 bases). Germline V gene sequence: CDR1 SGHRS, CDR2 YFSETQ. CDR3 size: 15 residues. CDR3 in DNA: TGCGCCAGCAGCGCCGGGACATCCGAAGGAAAAACCATATATTTT. Translated, it gives CASSAGTSEGKTIYF.

This clonotype has ten or more counts. This chain links TRBV20-1 with TRBJ2-5; D not resolved. Trimming pared 4 bases from V and 5 bases from J, leaving 17 bases between. CDR3 length equals 14 residues. Per the germline V gene, CDR1 is DFQATT and CDR2 is SNEGSKA (reference sequence). CDR3 protein: CSAKSGLGVETQYF. CDR3 sequence (DNA): TGCAGTGCTAAGTCTGGGCTAGGAGTGGAGACCCAGTACTTC.